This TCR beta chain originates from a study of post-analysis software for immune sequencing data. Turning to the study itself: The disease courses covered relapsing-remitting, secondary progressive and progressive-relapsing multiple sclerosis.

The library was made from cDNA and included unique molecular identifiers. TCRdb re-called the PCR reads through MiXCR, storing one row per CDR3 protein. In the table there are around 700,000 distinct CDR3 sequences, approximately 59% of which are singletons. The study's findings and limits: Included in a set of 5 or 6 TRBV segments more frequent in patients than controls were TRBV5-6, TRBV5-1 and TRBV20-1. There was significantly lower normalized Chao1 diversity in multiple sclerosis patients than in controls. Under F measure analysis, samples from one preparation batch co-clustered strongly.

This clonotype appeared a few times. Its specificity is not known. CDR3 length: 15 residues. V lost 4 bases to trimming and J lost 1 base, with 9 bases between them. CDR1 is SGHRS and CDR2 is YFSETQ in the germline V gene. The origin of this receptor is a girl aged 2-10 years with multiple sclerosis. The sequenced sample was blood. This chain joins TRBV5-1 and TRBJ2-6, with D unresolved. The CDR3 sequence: CASSQDLSGANVLTF. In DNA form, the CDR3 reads TGCGCCAGCAGCCAGGACCTATCTGGGGCCAACGTCCTGACTTTC.